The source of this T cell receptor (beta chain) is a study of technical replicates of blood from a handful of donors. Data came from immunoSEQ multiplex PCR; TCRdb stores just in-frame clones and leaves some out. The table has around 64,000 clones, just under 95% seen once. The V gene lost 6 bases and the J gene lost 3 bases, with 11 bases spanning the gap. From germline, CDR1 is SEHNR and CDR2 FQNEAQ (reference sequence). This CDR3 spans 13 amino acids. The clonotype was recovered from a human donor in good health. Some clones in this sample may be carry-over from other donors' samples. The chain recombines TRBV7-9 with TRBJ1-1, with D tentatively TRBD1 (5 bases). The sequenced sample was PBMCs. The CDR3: CASSLTGDTEAFF. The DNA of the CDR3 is TGTGCCAGCAGTCTTACGGGGGACACTGAAGCTTTCTTT.